This record covers a single TCR beta chain. Germline V gives CDR1 SEHNR, CDR2 FQNEAQ (reference sequence). CDR3 size: 16 residues. The data stem from a study of CXCR3-negative and CXCR3-positive naive CD8 T cells. All TRB cDNA libraries came from 5' RACE performed with UMI labels. TCRdb reprocessed the 5' RACE reads and reports one entry per CDR3 protein, with no DNA. The listing contains 70,000 to 100,000 distinct CDR3 sequences. This chain links TRBV7-9 with TRBJ2-7; with no DNA, the TCRdb D assignment of TRBD2 cannot be verified. Sequencing was done on a sample of naive CXCR3- CD8+ T cells from blood. Subset meaning: CD45RO-CCR7+CD27+CD95- naive CD8+ T cells lacking CXCR3 (TNR3-). This sequence originates from a human donor in good health. Some clones in this sample may be carry-over from other donors' samples. Here the CDR3 reads CASSFGERRGLYEQYF.